This T cell receptor beta chain is drawn from a study of PD-1 blockade in classical Hodgkin lymphoma. Study overall: On a schedule of every 2 weeks, patients received nivolumab 3 mg/kg intravenously. Points from the study as a whole: CD4+ but not CD8+ TCR diversity rose significantly by C4D1. Reported findings placed baseline TCR diversity lower in newly diagnosed patients (compared with healthy donors).

Worth noting for this clone: What it recognizes is unknown.

Sample time point: cycle 4 day 1 (C4D1), after 5 to 7 weeks of nivolumab. There was relapse after autologous stem cell transplantation in every patient, and there was variation in brentuximab vedotin exposure. Investigators obtained CD8+ T cells from thawed PBMCs by magnetic negative selection. Under best response, outcomes were complete response, partial response or progressive disease. Method: immunoSEQ multiplex PCR; TCRdb's copy keeps in-frame clones and lacks some. The data contain about 20,000 clones, about 87% of them singletons. In germline, CDR1 is MNHEY, CDR2 SMNVEV (reference sequence). This CDR3 spans 12 amino acids. The trim removed 3 bases at V and 12 bases at J, leaving 5 bases unmatched.

The V call is TRBV27, the J call TRBJ2-7; 10 bases align to TRBD2. Sample: CD8+ T cells from blood, taken before the fourth cycle of nivolumab. The sequence was collected from a human donor with classical Hodgkin lymphoma. The DNA of the CDR3 is TGTGCCAGCAGTTTCACTAGCGGGATGGTGTACTTC. Translating gives CASSFTSGMVYF.